This passage covers 27 T cell receptor beta chains from one sample sequenced in a study of breast tumors, draining lymph nodes, adjacent tissues. Breast cancer patients provided tissue from their axillary draining lymph nodes. TCRdb redid the calling of the multiplex PCR reads with MiXCR, one entry per CDR3 protein. The sample has 100,000 or so distinct CDR3 sequences; about 20% are singletons. Sequenced input: axillary lymph node tissue. These receptors all stem from a female donor with breast cancer. Some clones in this sample may be carry-over from other donors' samples.

The chain combines TRBV9 with TRBJ1-1, with 7 bases matching TRBD1. Trimming cost V 3 bases and J 5 bases; bases outside gene matches: 7. Germline V gene lookup returns CDR1 SGDLS and CDR2 YYNGEE. This CDR3 contains 14 residues. CDR3 loop: CASSGRQGRTEAFF. As DNA, the CDR3 is TGTGCCAGCAGCGGCAGACAGGGAAGGACTGAAGCTTTCTTT.

This clonotype showed up many times. The chain uses TRBV4-1 and TRBJ2-5; possibly TRBD2 for D (6 bases). The V and J ends lost 0 bases and 4 bases respectively, with 9 bases between them. Germline assignment: CDR1 MGHRA and CDR2 YSYEKL. The CDR3 consists of 14 residues. The CDR3 sequence: CASSQESGRETQYF. The CDR3, as DNA: TGCGCCAGCAGCCAAGAATCCGGGAGAGAGACCCAGTACTTC.

In this sample, this clonotype turned up many times. The chain has TRBV7-3 and TRBJ2-1, with 9 positions matching TRBD2. V shed 1 base, J shed 5 bases, and the junction held 9 bases outside the gene matches. The CDR3 runs 17 residues. Per the germline V gene, CDR1 is SGHTA and CDR2 is FQGTGA. Written as DNA, the CDR3 is TGTGCCAGCAGCTTAAAGGATAGCGGGAGAGGGAACAATGAGCAGTTCTTC. The encoded protein is CASSLKDSGRGNNEQFF.

Concerning this clonotype: Since a much larger clone is just one base distant, this may be a read error. The chain has TRBV27 and TRBJ2-7; TRBD2 might be the D (6 bases). Germline CDR1 reads MNHEY; CDR2 reads SMNVEV (reference sequence). The CDR3 consists of 14 residues. The ends were cut back, 4 bases at V and 3 bases at J, with 13 bases in the middle. For the CDR3, the DNA is TGTGCCAGCAGTTCGCAACGGGGGAACTACGAGCAGTACTTC. Its translation is CASSSQRGNYEQYF.

The chain couples TRBV2 to TRBJ1-5; D remains unclear. This CDR3 is 14 amino acids long. V shed 6 bases and J shed 0 bases, with 9 bases lying between them. Looked up from germline, CDR1 is SNHLY and CDR2 is FYNNEI. The CDR3 coding sequence is TGTGCCAGCAGGAAGGGCAGTAGCAATCAGCCCCAGCATTTT. This codes for CASRKGSSNQPQHF.

This clonotype was observed at least ten times. The chain recombines TRBV5-1 with TRBJ1-2; the D gene is possibly TRBD1 (5 bases). The germline CDR1 and CDR2 sequences are SGHRS and YFSETQ. CDR3 length: 14 amino acids. Trimming took off 6 bases at V and 1 base at J, with 13 bases between the two ends. The CDR3 DNA reads as TGCGCCAGCACCTTTGGGCAGGGTAACTATGGCTACACCTTC. It is translated as CASTFGQGNYGYTF.

This clonotype was counted ten times or more. The rearrangement joins TRBV28 to TRBJ1-6; D is undetermined. Germline CDR1 and CDR2: MDHEN and SYDVKM. V lost 5 bases, J lost 7 bases, and 6 bases lay in between. This CDR3 region has 12 residues. This CDR3 is CASSVANSPLHF. DNA of the CDR3: TGTGCCAGCAGTGTTGCCAATTCACCCCTCCACTTT.

This clonotype was detected many times. The chain carries TRBV2 and TRBJ2-2; no reliable D call. V dropped 4 bases and J dropped 6 bases, with 12 bases sitting between them. This CDR3 spans 14 amino acids. Germline V lookup: CDR1 SNHLY, CDR2 FYNNEI. CDR3 DNA: TGTGCCAGCAGTGGGACCCGAGTCCCCGGGGAGCTGTTTTTT. It yields the protein CASSGTRVPGELFF.

The CDR3 region has the DNA TGTGCCAGCAGTTTCGGAATGAATCAGCCCCAGCATTTT. This gives the protein CASSFGMNQPQHF. This rearrangement joins TRBV27 to TRBJ1-5, with no clear D. The CDR3 loop spans 13 amino acids. Per the germline V gene, CDR1 is MNHEY and CDR2 is SMNVEV (reference sequence). V lost 3 bases to trimming and J lost 4 bases, with 7 bases between them.

This clonotype came up many times. The gene calls are TRBV5-4 and TRBJ2-2, with 7 bases aligning to TRBD1. J gave up 4 bases and V 3 bases, and 9 bases lay outside the gene matches. Per the germline V gene, CDR1 is SGHNT and CDR2 is YYREEE (reference sequence). The CDR3 has 16 amino acids. The CDR3 here is CASSYRQGRGTGELFF. Written as DNA, the CDR3 is TGTGCCAGCAGCTATCGACAGGGAAGGGGCACCGGGGAGCTGTTTTTT. The complete variable domain, with remaining parts taken from reference TRBV5-4 and TRBJ2-2, reads ETGVTQSPTHLIKTRGQQVTLRCSSQSGHNTVSWYQQALGQGPQFIFQYYREEENGRGNFPPRFSGLQFPNYSSELNVNALELDDSALYLCASSYRQGRGTGELFFGEGSRLTVL.

This clonotype was seen ten or more times. The chain joins TRBV7-6 to TRBJ2-5, with 7 bases aligning to TRBD1. The CDR3 is made up of 14 amino acids. Germline V gene data show CDR1 as SGHVS and CDR2 as FNYEAQ. With V trimmed by 5 bases and J by 4 bases, 7 bases remained unmatched. The CDR3, as DNA: TGTGCCAGCAGCATTACAGGGGAAGGAGAGACCCAGTACTTC. Amino acid sequence: CASSITGEGETQYF.

The sample holds many counts of this clonotype. The J gene is TRBJ1-3, the V gene TRBV4-2, with D unclear. The CDR3 length is 14 residues. V was cut by 7 bases and J by 0 bases, with 10 bases left in between. Germline CDR1 is LGHNA and CDR2 is YNFKEQ. The CDR3, as DNA: TGTGCCAGCAATGACATCCACTCTGGAAACACCATATATTTT. As protein: CASNDIHSGNTIYF.

A few counts support this clonotype. The chain recombines TRBV30 with TRBJ1-5; 10 nucleotides match TRBD1. The CDR3 totals 14 residues. The germline gives CDR1 GTSNPN, CDR2 SVGIG (reference sequence). The ends lost 4 bases at V and 6 bases at J; junction bases unmatched: 6. The DNA for the CDR3 is TGTGCCTGGACCGGGACAGGGGCTCGTCAGCCCCAGCATTTT. Amino acid sequence: CAWTGTGARQPQHF.

This clonotype was seen at least ten times. The chain uses TRBV6-5 and TRBJ2-3; D might be TRBD2 (6 bases). From germline, CDR1 is MNHEY and CDR2 SVGAGI. Trimming stripped 5 bases from V and 2 bases from J, with 11 bases between. The CDR3 spans 14 residues. Here the CDR3 DNA reads TGTGCCAGCAGTCGGAGGGACTCCACAGATACGCAGTATTTT. This translates into CASSRRDSTDTQYF.

The sample holds a few counts of this clonotype. J is TRBJ1-2 and V is TRBV27, with TRBD1 matching over 8 bases. V shed 4 bases, J shed 4 bases, and the junction held 14 bases outside the gene matches. Per germline, CDR1 MNHEY and CDR2 SMNVEV (reference sequence). CDR3 length: 17 residues. The CDR3 is CASSSRTGMGEGYGYTF. DNA for the CDR3: TGTGCCAGCAGTTCACGGACAGGGATGGGTGAAGGCTATGGCTACACCTTC.

About this clonotype itself: A clone one base away is much larger, so this may be a read error. V usage is TRBV6-6 and J usage is TRBJ2-2, with a tentative D call TRBD2 (6 bases). This CDR3 has 14 amino acids. Looked up from germline, CDR1 is MNHNY and CDR2 is SVGAGI (reference sequence). CDR3 nucleotides: TGTGCCAGCAGTTACTTTCTGGCTGGAGGGGAGCCGTTTTTT. Translating gives CASSYFLAGGEPFF.

This clonotype was found a few times. The chain has TRBV18 and TRBJ1-1, with a tentative D call TRBD1 (5 bases). The CDR3 has 13 residues. The germline gives CDR1 KGHSH, CDR2 LQKENI. Trimming removed 3 bases at V and 4 bases at J, with 9 bases between. The CDR3 protein is CASSPGRGTEAFF. CDR3 DNA: TGTGCCAGCTCACCGGGGCGGGGCACTGAAGCTTTCTTT.

This clonotype was detected many times. The rearrangement uses TRBV29-1 and TRBJ1-3, with 7 bases fitting TRBD1. V shed 1 base, J shed 8 bases, and the junction held 5 bases outside the gene matches. The V gene's germline CDR1 is SQVTM and CDR2 ANQGSEA. The CDR3 spans 13 residues. CDR3 region: CSVEVGGADTIYF. The CDR3 nucleotides are TGCAGCGTTGAAGTAGGGGGCGCGGACACCATATATTTT.

In this sample, this clonotype turned up many times. The chain is built from TRBV4-2 and TRBJ2-2; D may be TRBD2 (6 bases). The CDR3 has 17 residues. V was pared by 4 bases and J by 0 bases, with 15 bases between. Germline assignment: CDR1 LGHNA and CDR2 YNFKEQ. The CDR3 region is CASSPFPAGTNTGELFF. CDR3 nucleotide sequence: TGTGCCAGCAGCCCATTCCCGGCGGGGACGAACACCGGGGAGCTGTTTTTT.

This clonotype was detected ten times or more. The V call is TRBV10-3, the J call TRBJ2-2; 12 nucleotides align to TRBD2. This CDR3 spans 17 amino acids. Germline assignment: CDR1 ENHRY and CDR2 SYGVKD. V trimming: 4 bases; J trimming: 3 bases; junction bases outside the gene matches: 6. The CDR3 coding sequence is TGTGCCATCAGTGGGACTAGCGGGATGGGGGACACCGGGGAGCTGTTTTTT. It yields the protein CAISGTSGMGDTGELFF.

This clonotype appeared many times. The chain recombines TRBV2 with TRBJ1-4, with 9 bases matching TRBD1. The CDR3 spans 18 residues. The V and J ends lost 2 bases and 3 bases, in that order; junction bases with no gene match: 10. Looked up from germline, CDR1 is SNHLY and CDR2 is FYNNEI. The CDR3 protein is CASSETPFRQGANEKLFF. As DNA, the CDR3 is TGTGCCAGCAGTGAAACCCCCTTTCGACAGGGGGCTAATGAAAAACTGTTTTTT.

A remark on this clonotype: A much larger clone differs by one base, so this may be a read error. The V call is TRBV12-3 or TRBV12-4, the J call TRBJ2-1; tentatively, D is TRBD2 (5 bases). The CDR3 has 12 residues. The CDR3 DNA reads as TGTGCCAGCAGTTTAAAGCGGAATGAGCAGTCCTTC. This sequence encodes CASSLKRNEQSF.

This clonotype was recorded at least ten times. The rearrangement links TRBV27 to TRBJ2-3; TRBD1 matches 8 bases. The germline CDR1 and CDR2 sequences are MNHEY and SMNVEV (reference sequence). This CDR3 has 15 amino acids. The ends lost 6 bases at V and 1 base at J; junction bases unmatched: 6. CDR3 DNA: TGTGCCAGCAGGACCCCGGGACAGGGCACAGATACGCAGTATTTT. This codes for CASRTPGQGTDTQYF.

There are a few counts of this clonotype. The V call is TRBV4-1, the J call TRBJ1-4; no clear D gene. CDR1 is MGHRA, CDR2 YSYEKL, per germline. CDR3 length: 14 residues. Trimming removed 1 base at V and 7 bases at J, with 10 bases between. The CDR3 DNA reads TGCGCCAGCAGCCAAGGGGTGCTGGGTGAAAAACTGTTTTTT. Translating gives CASSQGVLGEKLFF.

This clonotype showed up many times. This sequence joins TRBV9 and TRBJ1-2; possibly TRBD1 for D (6 bases). CDR3 length: 13 amino acids. The V and J ends lost 2 bases and 2 bases respectively, with 7 bases between them. Germline CDR1 is SGDLS and CDR2 is YYNGEE. DNA for the CDR3: TGTGCCAGCAGCGTGGACAGAAACTATGGCTACACCTTC. The encoded protein is CASSVDRNYGYTF.

There are many counts of this clonotype. The chain combines TRBV5-1 with TRBJ2-3; tentatively, D is TRBD2 (6 bases). The germline V and J ends were trimmed by 0 bases and 6 bases, with 8 bases remaining between them. The CDR3 contains 13 residues. Per the germline V gene, CDR1 is SGHRS and CDR2 is YFSETQ. This chain's CDR3 is CASSLDGGDTQYF. The CDR3 DNA sequence: TGCGCCAGCAGCTTGGACGGGGGTGATACGCAGTATTTT. Combining the CDR3 with reference TRBV5-1 and TRBJ2-3 gives the whole variable domain KAGVTQTPRYLIKTRGQQVTLSCSPISGHRSVSWYQQTPGQGLQFLFEYFSETQRNKGNFPGRFSGRQFSNSRSEMNVSTLELGDSALYLCASSLDGGDTQYFGPGTRLTVL.

To note about this clonotype: A much larger clone lies a single base off, so this may be a read error. Because the CDR3 is missing its conserved closing phenylalanine or tryptophan, this is likely a read error. The rearrangement joins TRBV27 to TRBJ2-7; possibly TRBD1 for D (6 bases). Germline assignment: CDR1 MNHEY and CDR2 SMNVEV (reference sequence). The CDR3 is made up of 13 amino acids. The ends were cut back, 6 bases at V and 3 bases at J, with 12 bases in the middle. CDR3: CASRKTGYYEQYL. The CDR3 nucleotides are TGTGCCAGCAGGAAGACAGGCTACTACGAGCAGTACCTC.